Listed here are 12 T cell receptor beta chains from one sample, sequenced in a study of T-cell memory formation after mild COVID-19. TCRdb processed the 5' RACE reads anew with MiXCR; each CDR3 protein has one entry. The table shows under 50,000 distinct CDR3 sequences, with roughly a quarter occurring only once. Sequenced sample: PBMCs or a T cell subset sorted from them (not recorded which). The receptors were sampled from a young man who had mild COVID-19 (a few samples of this study predate the infection). Cell type and time point are not known.

This clonotype came up a few times. The V gene is TRBV29-1, the J gene TRBJ1-5, with 10 bases that match TRBD1. Germline V lookup: CDR1 SQVTM, CDR2 ANQGSEA. The CDR3 is 16 amino acids. V was clipped by 8 bases and J by 0 bases; unmatched bases: 10. DNA of the CDR3: TGCAGCCCTGGACAGGGGGAATGCTATAGCAATCAGCCCCAGCATTTT. Amino acids: CSPGQGECYSNQPQHF.

This clonotype occurred a few times. The CDR3 DNA reads TGTGCCAGCAGCCTGACAGGGGTTTGGAATGAAAAACTGTTTTTT. Its protein is CASSLTGVWNEKLFF. The V gene is TRBV7-2, the J gene TRBJ1-4, with 8 positions matching TRBD1. Unmatched junction bases numbered 7, after V lost 5 bases and J lost 5 bases. In germline, CDR1 is SGHTA, CDR2 FQGNSA. CDR3 length: 15 amino acids.

This sequence joins TRBV4-1 and TRBJ1-2; D is unclear. The CDR3 has 15 residues. Trimming shortened V by 1 base and J by 6 bases, and 15 bases separated the two germline ends. Germline V gene lookup returns CDR1 MGHRA and CDR2 YSYEKL. CDR3 coding DNA: TGCGCCAGCAGCCAAGTCCCAGACAATTTAAATGGCTACACCTTC. It specifies CASSQVPDNLNGYTF.

This clonotype appeared a few times. The genes are TRBV7-8 and TRBJ2-5, with D perhaps given as TRBD1 or TRBD2 (5 bases each). The ends were cut back, 5 bases at V and 5 bases at J, with 18 bases in the middle. The CDR3 extends over 15 amino acids. Germline lookup yields CDR1 SGHVS and CDR2 FQNEAQ. This CDR3 reads CASSHQDGAGETQYF. CDR3 nucleotides: TGTGCCAGCAGCCATCAGGACGGGGCCGGGGAGACCCAGTACTTC.

In this sample, this clonotype turned up many times. CDR3 sequence: CASSPLPSGANVLTF. In nucleotides, the CDR3 is TGTGCCAGCAGCCCCCTCCCCTCTGGGGCCAACGTCCTGACTTTC. The chain joins TRBV7-2 to TRBJ2-6; D is unresolved. The germline V gene encodes CDR1 SGHTA and CDR2 FQGNSA. This CDR3 has 15 residues. Trimming cost V 5 bases and J 0 bases, with 8 bases left between them.

This clonotype came up once. The chain combines TRBV6-2 or TRBV6-3 with TRBJ2-1, with 9 bases identical to TRBD2. CDR1 is MNHEY and CDR2 is SVGEGT in the germline V gene. This CDR3 is 15 amino acids long. The J segment lost 7 bases and the V segment lost 2 bases, leaving 6 bases of the junction unmatched. Written as DNA, the CDR3 is TGTGCCAGCAGTTACGGCGGGGGGGCCTTAAATGAGCAGTTCTTC. It specifies CASSYGGGALNEQFF.

This clonotype was found a few times. The rearrangement uses TRBV6-6 and TRBJ1-2; D perhaps matches TRBD1 (5 bases). Trimming took 8 bases from V and 5 from J, leaving 9 bases between them. This CDR3 has 11 amino acids. Germline V gene lookup returns CDR1 MNHNY and CDR2 SVGAGI (reference sequence). The CDR3 nucleotides read TGTGCCAGCGGGGCCCCTTATGGCTACACCTTC. This codes for CASGAPYGYTF.

The V call is TRBV30, the J call TRBJ2-2; 7 nucleotides match TRBD2. CDR3 length: 13 amino acids. Unmatched junction bases numbered 6, after V lost 5 bases and J lost 6 bases. The germline V gene has CDR1 GTSNPN and CDR2 SVGIG (reference sequence). CDR3 sequence reads: CAWDDGLAGELFF. In DNA form, the CDR3 reads TGTGCCTGGGATGACGGACTAGCCGGGGAGCTGTTTTTT.

The rearrangement uses TRBV6-4 and TRBJ2-6; 11 nucleotides agree with TRBD2. This CDR3 has 18 amino acids. Germline CDR1 and CDR2: MRHNA and SNTAGT. Losses at the gene ends were 4 bases for V and 1 base for J; bases not matched to a gene: 6. The CDR3 reads CASSALAGDVSGANVLTF. CDR3 nucleotides: TGTGCCAGCAGTGCACTAGCGGGGGATGTTTCTGGGGCCAACGTCCTGACTTTC.

This clonotype was observed many times. V is TRBV6-2 or TRBV6-3 and J is TRBJ2-1; TRBD1 matches 10 bases. This CDR3 contains 14 residues. J was trimmed by 14 bases and V by 5 bases; bases with no gene match: 12. Looked up from germline, CDR1 is MNHEY and CDR2 is SVGEGT. CDR3 nucleotides: TGTGCCAGCAGTACAAGCCCGGACAGGGGGAGGGAGTTCTTC. The encoded protein is CASSTSPDRGREFF.

The rearrangement uses TRBV29-1 and TRBJ2-5; 10 positions match TRBD2. The CDR3 spans 14 residues. Germline V gene lookup returns CDR1 SQVTM and CDR2 ANQGSEA. Trimming cost V 0 bases and J 5 bases; bases outside gene matches: 3. The CDR3 DNA reads TGCAGCGTTGAAGATTCTAGCGGGGGCGAGACCCAGTACTTC. Its translation: CSVEDSSGGETQYF.

There are a few counts of this clonotype. This sequence joins TRBV27 and TRBJ2-3; D remains unclear. CDR1 is MNHEY, CDR2 SMNVEV, per germline (reference sequence). Between the trimmed V and J ends, which lost 4 bases and 6 bases, there was a span of 14 bases. The CDR3 has 14 residues. In DNA, the CDR3 is TGTGCCAGCAGTTCTAACTGGTTTCAGGATACGCAGTATTTT. It encodes CASSSNWFQDTQYF.